Listed below are T cell receptor beta chains from one sample, sequenced in a study of control samples from healthy donors and cancer patients. TCRdb's table, derived via immunoSEQ multiplex PCR, lists solely in-frame clones and lacks some. This table has about 92,000 clones, roughly 78% appearing once. The sequenced material came from blood. These receptors were obtained from a woman aged 55-69 years in good health. Both conserved end residues are part of each CDR3. Each record gives: J gene, clone size, V gene, D gene, CDR3 DNA, CDR3 protein. D genes are given only for firm matches. Where a row states a size, it is once, few, many or the class of an expanded clone; other rows omit it.

TRBJ1-5,NA,TRBV27,TRBD1,TGTGCCAGCAGCCGGGACAGGGGTGGTCAGCCCCAGCATTTT,CASSRDRGGQPQHF
TRBJ2-3,NA,TRBV28,TRBD2,TGTGCCAGCAGTTTAGCGGGAGGGCCGAAAGATACGCAGTATTTT,CASSLAGGPKDTQYF
TRBJ1-3,NA,TRBV7-9,NA,TGTGCCAGCAGCTTATCGGCCCCTACGGGTTTCTCTGGAAACACCATATATTTT,CASSLSAPTGFSGNTIYF
TRBJ1-1,once,TRBV29-1,NA,TGCAGCGTTGAAGGCGGCGCTTTCTTT,CSVEGGAFF
TRBJ2-7,NA,TRBV2,NA,TGTGCCAGCAGTGATTTTCTAGGGAACGAGCAGTACTTC,CASSDFLGNEQYF
TRBJ1-4,once,TRBV27,NA,TGTGCCAGCAGTTTAAGGGGTGGTGGGTATTTTGAAAAACTGTTTTTT,CASSLRGGGYFEKLFF
TRBJ1-6,NA,TRBV10-1,NA,TGCGCCAGCAGTCCGACAGGTTCAGCGCCCCTCCACTTT,CASSPTGSAPLHF
TRBJ2-7,NA,TRBV5-4,TRBD2,TGTGCCAGCAGCGCAACTAGCGGGCGATACGAGCAGTACTTC,CASSATSGRYEQYF
TRBJ2-5,few,TRBV5-1,TRBD1,TGCGCCAGCAGCCCGGGACAGTTAGAGACCCAGTACTTC,CASSPGQLETQYF
TRBJ2-1,NA,TRBV28,TRBD2,TGTGCCAGCAGTACCTTCCTAACTAGCGGGAGTATTGATGAGCAGTTCTTC,CASSTFLTSGSIDEQFF
TRBJ1-1,NA,TRBV4-3,NA,TGCGCCAGCAGCCAAGAAGGGGAAACTGAAGCTTTCTTT,CASSQEGETEAFF
TRBJ2-1,NA,TRBV10-1,NA,TGCGCCAGCACCCAGGGGGGGGAGGACAATGAGCAGTTCTTC,CASTQGGEDNEQFF
TRBJ1-3,NA,TRBV15,NA,TGTGCCACCAGCAGTGCCGGAACTGGAAACACCATATATTTT,CATSSAGTGNTIYF
TRBJ2-6,NA,TRBV25-1,TRBD1,TGTGCCGCAGGGGGACGCTCTGGGGCCAACGTCCTGACTTTC,CAAGGRSGANVLTF
TRBJ2-5,NA,TRBV19,NA,TGTGCTACTAAGTACCCAGGGTTCGAGACCCAGTACTTC,CATKYPGFETQYF